The clone carrying this T cell receptor beta chain was counted between two and nine times. Its matching antigen is unknown. The germline gene is not matched at one end of the junction; a read error may be the cause. Template material for amplifying TCR beta CDR3 regions consisted of RNA transcripts. TCR CDR3 regions were first amplified by RT-PCR with HTBI primers. TCRdb ran MiXCR on the multiplex PCR reads and lists one entry per CDR3 protein. This sample carries approximately 420,000 distinct CDR3 sequences, about 13% of them seen once, and the ten largest clones take 5.3%. This CDR3 has 14 amino acids. Germline V lookup: CDR1 KGHSH, CDR2 LQKENI. The sample comes from a study of T cells in Graves' hyperthyroidism and ophthalmopathy. Study-wide findings and caveats: Ophthalmopathy, as predicted by the model, came a median 6.5 months after the prediction.

The sequenced material came from blood. The V gene is TRBV18, the J gene TRBJ2-3; D is ambiguous. The TCR originated in a woman between 18 and 29 years old with Graves' hyperthyroidism. CDR3 loop: CASSPREFTDTQYF. DNA for the CDR3: TGTGCCAGCTCTCCACGCGAGTTCACAGATACGCAGTATTTT.